These 24 T cell receptor beta chains share one sample of origin, sequenced in a study of cytomegalovirus exposure and HLA in healthy donors. The PCR contained 60 Vbeta and 13 Jbeta primers. Sequencing was performed with immunoSEQ multiplex PCR; in TCRdb, only in-frame clones are kept and a portion is missing. The repertoire consists of approximately 150,000 clones, with over 60% occurring once and the leading ten covering approximately 2%. The sample comprised PBMCs. The source of these receptors is a man aged 35 to 55 in good health and CMV-seronegative.

The J gene is TRBJ2-1, the V gene TRBV12-5; perhaps TRBD2 as D (6 bases). V was clipped by 6 bases and J by 0 bases, with 15 bases between them. The CDR3 is 16 residues long. Germline V CDR1 and CDR2: LGHNT, FRNRAP. CDR3 sequence (DNA): TGTGCTAGTGGAGCCCCGGGACTGATCTCCTACAATGAGCAGTTCTTC. Translated, it gives CASGAPGLISYNEQFF.

The J gene is TRBJ2-2, the V gene TRBV27; 8 nucleotides align to TRBD2. The CDR3 runs to 16 residues. Germline assignment: CDR1 MNHEY and CDR2 SMNVEV (reference sequence). V shed 5 bases, J shed 5 bases, and the junction held 10 bases outside the gene matches. CDR3 region: CASSLRVAGLTGELFF. CDR3 DNA: TGTGCCAGCAGTCTCCGAGTAGCGGGGCTTACCGGGGAGCTGTTTTTT.

V gene TRBV4-3 combines with J gene TRBJ2-1; maybe TRBD2 (7 bases). Germline CDR1 reads LGHNA; CDR2 reads YSLEER. V shed 4 bases and J shed 9 bases, with 16 bases lying between them. The CDR3 runs 14 residues. The CDR3 DNA reads TGCGCCAGCAGCCTCAATTCGGGGGGCAGTGAGCAGTTCTTC. As protein: CASSLNSGGSEQFF.

The V gene is TRBV6-5, the J gene TRBJ2-3, with TRBD2 matching 8 bases. The CDR3 extends over 15 amino acids. Trimming removed 6 bases from V and 4 bases from J; junction bases left unmatched: 9. Germline CDR1 and CDR2: MNHEY and SVGAGI. The CDR3 nucleotides read TGTGCCAGCAGCCGGGGGGGAGGGGTAGCAGATACGCAGTATTTT. Translation gives CASSRGGGVADTQYF.

The chain couples TRBV25-1 to TRBJ2-1; 7 bases map to TRBD2. V was clipped by 4 bases and J by 3 bases; unmatched bases: 6. The CDR3 totals 15 residues. CDR1 is MGHDK, CDR2 SYGVNS, per germline. CDR3 nucleotides: TGTGCCAGCAGTGGGGGGGGTAAATACTACAATGAGCAGTTCTTC. Translation: CASSGGGKYYNEQFF.

The chain recombines TRBV7-3 with TRBJ2-1; TRBD2 aligns across 8 bases. The CDR3 runs to 15 residues. Trimming at V came to 1 base and at J to 2 bases, leaving 1 base not matched to a gene. From germline, CDR1 is SGHTA and CDR2 FQGTGA. CDR3 in DNA: TGTGCCAGCAGCTTAAACGGGGGGGCCTACAATGAGCAGTTCTTC. Protein sequence: CASSLNGGAYNEQFF.

The sample holds one count of this clone. J is TRBJ2-3 and V is TRBV6-1; a weak D match, TRBD2 (6 bases). In germline, CDR1 is MNHNS, CDR2 SASEGT. Trimming removed 4 bases at V and 1 base at J, with 15 bases between. The CDR3 sequence is 16 residues long. CDR3: CASSVSPGVGTDTQYF. The CDR3 DNA reads TGTGCCAGCAGTGTATCTCCGGGAGTAGGCACAGATACGCAGTATTTT.

The genes are TRBV7-2 and TRBJ2-7, with TRBD2 matching over 7 bases. The CDR3 covers 16 residues. Germline V gene sequence: CDR1 SGHTA, CDR2 FQGNSA. Trimming removed 1 base from V and 3 bases from J; junction bases left unmatched: 9. The CDR3 DNA is TGTGCCAGCAGCTTAGTTCTCGCTAGCGGTCTCTACGAGCAGTACTTC. It specifies CASSLVLASGLYEQYF.

This chain connects TRBV7-9 to TRBJ2-5, with D possibly being TRBD1 (5 bases). This CDR3 is 14 amino acids long. CDR1 SEHNR and CDR2 FQNEAQ come from the germline V gene (reference sequence). V was trimmed by 4 bases and J by 5 bases, leaving 14 bases between them. The CDR3 DNA reads TGTGCCAGCAGCTCGGCAGGGATTGGGGAGACCCAGTACTTC. As protein: CASSSAGIGETQYF. Based on the CDR3 plus reference TRBV7-9 and TRBJ2-5, the full variable domain is DTGVSQNPRHKITKRGQNVTFRCDPISEHNRLYWYRQTLGQGPEFLTYFQNEAQLEKSRLLSDRFSAERPKGSFSTLEIQRTEQGDSAMYLCASSSAGIGETQYFGPGTRLLVL.

The chain is built from TRBV4-2 and TRBJ1-5; perhaps TRBD1 as D (6 bases). CDR1 LGHNA and CDR2 YNFKEQ come from the germline V gene. This CDR3 region has 18 residues. Trimming pared 1 base from V and 0 bases from J, leaving 16 bases between. This CDR3 reads CASSQVNLQGLSNQPQHF. Written as DNA, the CDR3 is TGTGCCAGCAGCCAAGTAAACCTACAGGGTCTTAGCAATCAGCCCCAGCATTTT.

V is TRBV6-6 and J is TRBJ2-5; a possible D gene is TRBD2 (5 bases). The germline V gene has CDR1 MNHNY and CDR2 SVGAGI (reference sequence). The CDR3 runs 15 residues. V was trimmed by 6 bases and J by 2 bases, leaving 16 bases between them. CDR3: CASRALRAAQETQYF. Here the CDR3 DNA reads TGTGCCAGCAGAGCCTTGAGGGCCGCTCAAGAGACCCAGTACTTC.

This chain connects TRBV29-1 to TRBJ2-3, with D possibly TRBD2 on 6 matching bases. The germline V and J ends were trimmed by 3 bases and 5 bases, with 15 bases remaining between them. The CDR3 consists of 14 residues. CDR1 is SQVTM, CDR2 ANQGSEA, per germline. CDR3 in amino acids: CSVEGPTGVDTQYF. The CDR3 bases are TGCAGCGTTGAGGGCCCGACGGGAGTAGATACGCAGTATTTT.

The genes are TRBV19 and TRBJ2-5, with D possibly being TRBD2 (6 bases). There are 15 residues in the CDR3. Germline V gene sequence: CDR1 LNHDA, CDR2 SQIVND (reference sequence). Trimming took off 3 bases at V and 2 bases at J, with 13 bases between the two ends. This chain's CDR3 is CASSIVGTLQETQYF. CDR3 nucleotide sequence: TGTGCCAGTAGTATCGTCGGGACTTTGCAAGAGACCCAGTACTTC. The full variable domain, in which reference TRBV19 and TRBJ2-5 provide the parts outside the CDR3, is DGGITQSPKYLFRKEGQNVTLSCEQNLNHDAMYWYRQDPGQGLRLIYYSQIVNDFQKGDIAEGYSVSREKKESFPLTVTSAQKNPTAFYLCASSIVGTLQETQYFGPGTRLLVL.

This clone occurred once. The chain carries TRBV7-7 and TRBJ2-2; D not resolved. V was pared by 5 bases and J by 1 base, with 8 bases between. Germline V gene sequence: CDR1 SSHAT, CDR2 FNYEAQ (reference sequence). There are 14 residues in the CDR3. The chain's CDR3 is CASSPNRNTGELFF. In DNA form, the CDR3 reads TGTGCCAGCAGCCCAAACAGGAACACCGGGGAGCTGTTTTTT.

The chain carries TRBV4-1 and TRBJ2-7, with TRBD1 identical over 11 bases. This CDR3 region has 14 residues. Germline CDR1 and CDR2: MGHRA and YSYEKL. V was clipped by 4 bases and J by 3 bases; unmatched bases: 2. CDR3 DNA sequence: TGCGCCAGCAGCCGAGGGACAGGGGGCTACGAGCAGTACTTC. Translated: CASSRGTGGYEQYF.

The chain combines TRBV6-1 with TRBJ2-7, with D perhaps matching TRBD1 (6 bases). The V end was cut by 6 bases, the J end by 4 bases, with 13 bases between. CDR1 is MNHNS and CDR2 is SASEGT in the germline V gene. The CDR3 sequence is 13 residues long. In DNA, the CDR3 is TGTGCCAGCAGCCTAGGGGGTCTATACGAGCAGTACTTC. Amino acid sequence: CASSLGGLYEQYF.

The CDR3 spells CSARGAYEQYF. CDR3 nucleotides: TGCAGTGCTAGAGGGGCGTACGAGCAGTACTTC. The chain combines TRBV20-1 with TRBJ2-7, with unresolved D. Germline CDR1 is DFQATT and CDR2 is SNEGSKA (reference sequence). This CDR3 has 11 residues. V dropped 1 base and J dropped 4 bases, with 5 bases sitting between them.

The rearrangement links TRBV6-1 to TRBJ1-3, with 8 bases identical to TRBD1. Trimming cost V 3 bases and J 3 bases; bases outside gene matches: 1. There are 14 residues in the CDR3. Germline V CDR1 and CDR2: MNHNS, SASEGT. This CDR3 is CASSETGVGNTIYF. The CDR3 DNA sequence: TGTGCCAGCAGTGAGACAGGGGTTGGAAACACCATATATTTT.

The chain is built from TRBV7-2 and TRBJ1-1; D gene ambiguous. V lost 1 base and J 4 bases, leaving 7 bases between the germline ends. Germline values: CDR1 SGHTA, CDR2 FQGNSA. This CDR3 spans 13 amino acids. The CDR3, as DNA: TGTGCCAGCAGCTTAGAAGGGAGCACTGAAGCTTTCTTT. Amino acids: CASSLEGSTEAFF.

This rearrangement joins TRBV9 to TRBJ2-6, with D possibly TRBD2 on 5 matching bases. The CDR3 is made up of 16 amino acids. The V gene's germline CDR1 is SGDLS and CDR2 YYNGEE. The V gene lost 0 bases and the J gene lost 2 bases, with 9 bases spanning the gap. The CDR3 sequence is CASSVERSAGANVLTF. CDR3 bases: TGTGCCAGCAGCGTAGAGCGGTCAGCTGGGGCCAACGTCCTGACTTTC.

This clone was seen a handful of times. An end of the junction differs from the germline gene, which may be a read error. The chain uses TRBV7-9 and TRBJ1-1, with D tentatively TRBD1 (5 bases). Germline CDR1 and CDR2: SEHNR and FQNEAQ (reference sequence). The CDR3 totals 14 residues. CDR3 residues: CATSSDIPNTEAFF. Written as DNA, the CDR3 is TGTGCCACCAGCTCGGACATCCCGAACACTGAAGCTTTCTTT.

The V and J genes are TRBV15 and TRBJ2-1; perhaps TRBD2 as D (5 bases). This CDR3 is 18 amino acids long. V lost 1 base to trimming and J lost 1 base, with 17 bases between them. Germline lookup yields CDR1 LNHNV and CDR2 YYDKDF (reference sequence). Here the CDR3 reads CATSRGERGFKSYNEQFF. Written as DNA, the CDR3 is TGTGCCACCAGCAGAGGGGAACGCGGGTTTAAATCCTACAATGAGCAGTTCTTC.

The CDR3 nucleotides read TGTGCCAGCAGTTTATTGACAGGGAACTACGAGCAGTACTTC. Encoded protein: CASSLLTGNYEQYF. The J gene is TRBJ2-7, the V gene TRBV28; 7 bases align to TRBD1. In germline, CDR1 is MDHEN, CDR2 SYDVKM. V lost 1 base and J lost 3; bases outside the gene matches: 3. This CDR3 is 14 amino acids long.

The chain combines TRBV19 with TRBJ1-1; a possible D gene is TRBD1 (6 bases). Germline V gene sequence: CDR1 LNHDA, CDR2 SQIVND (reference sequence). CDR3 length: 13 amino acids. Deletions cut 5 bases from V and 5 bases from J, with 12 bases between. For the CDR3, the DNA is TGTGCCAGTAGTGGCGGGGGCGGGACTGAAGCTTTCTTT. This encodes CASSGGGGTEAFF.